The next 29 T cell receptor beta chains were all read from a single sample in a study of cytomegalovirus exposure and HLA in healthy donors. Sequencing used immunoSEQ multiplex PCR; TCRdb keeps in-frame clones, though not all of them. The data contain around 66,000 clones, around 97% of them singletons. Sequenced material: PBMCs. The receptors originated from a woman in her late teens or twenties in good health and CMV-seropositive.

The rearrangement uses TRBV5-5 and TRBJ2-3; TRBD2 agrees at 7 bases. Looked up from germline, CDR1 is SGHKS and CDR2 is YYEKEE (reference sequence). The junction had 13 bases not matched to a gene; V was cut back by 4 bases and J by 2 bases. This CDR3 has 17 residues. The CDR3 coding sequence is TGTGCCAGCAGCCCCTTTGGGGGGGGGACCTACACAGATACGCAGTATTTT. Its translation is CASSPFGGGTYTDTQYF.

This sequence joins TRBV6-5 and TRBJ2-1; TRBD2 matches at 12 bases. The V segment lost 5 bases and the J segment 9 bases; nucleotides outside the gene matches: 8. The germline CDR1 and CDR2 sequences are MNHEY and SVGAGI. The CDR3 is 15 amino acids. CDR3 nucleotide sequence: TGTGCCAGCAGTCCTCGACTAGCGGGAGTGGGTGAGCAGTTCTTC. It specifies CASSPRLAGVGEQFF.

This chain uses TRBV7-2 with TRBJ2-5; TRBD1 matches at 8 bases. Germline V gene lookup returns CDR1 SGHTA and CDR2 FQGNSA. After removal of 5 bases from V and 1 base from J, the junction contained 9 bases not matched to a gene. The CDR3 spans 16 residues. The CDR3 region is CASSRGTGSGQETQYF. As DNA, the CDR3 is TGTGCCAGCAGCAGGGGGACAGGCTCTGGCCAAGAGACCCAGTACTTC.

The V call is TRBV28, the J call TRBJ1-1; D uncertain. The length of the CDR3 is 14 residues. V lost 3 bases and J 3 bases, leaving 11 bases between the germline ends. Germline-derived CDR1 and CDR2 are MDHEN and SYDVKM. CDR3 nucleotides: TGTGCCAGCAGTTTGAGGGTCGCGGACACTGAAGCTTTCTTT. As protein: CASSLRVADTEAFF.

The genes are TRBV11-2 and TRBJ1-5; 7 bases are a match to TRBD1. The CDR3 contains 14 residues. Germline V gene sequence: CDR1 SGHAT, CDR2 FQNNGV. Germline trimming cut 5 bases from V and 6 bases from J; bases unmatched to any gene: 7. The CDR3 DNA follows: TGTGCCAGCAGCGAACGACAGGGACCTCAGCCCCAGCATTTT. This encodes CASSERQGPQPQHF.

The chain links TRBV7-9 to TRBJ2-4; a weak D match, TRBD2 (6 bases). V lost 2 bases and J lost 3, with 11 bases in between. The germline CDR1 and CDR2 sequences are SEHNR and FQNEAQ (reference sequence). The CDR3 extends over 15 amino acids. The CDR3 nucleotides are TGTGCCAGCAGCTTATCGGGAGAAGGCAAAAACATTCAGTACTTC. Protein: CASSLSGEGKNIQYF.

This clone has just one count. The chain links TRBV14 to TRBJ2-5; a possible D gene is TRBD1 (6 bases). With 2 bases removed from V and 7 bases from J, the gap between germline ends came to 17 bases. Per germline, CDR1 SGHDN and CDR2 FVKESK. The CDR3 is 15 amino acids. CDR3 coding DNA: TGTGCCAGCAGCCAACTCTCCGGGACAAAGGTGACCCAGTACTTC. As protein: CASSQLSGTKVTQYF.

V gene TRBV27 combines with J gene TRBJ2-7; D gene unclear. The CDR3 has 11 residues. CDR1 and CDR2 from the germline V gene are MNHEY and SMNVEV (reference sequence). Trimming stripped 4 bases from V and 4 bases from J, with 5 bases between. The CDR3 sequence is CASSSQYEQYF. The CDR3 nucleotides read TGTGCCAGCAGTTCCCAATACGAGCAGTACTTC.

The chain joins TRBV4-2 to TRBJ2-5; TRBD2 matches 8 bases. Near its end, the DNA agrees better with TRBJ2-7, so the J call may be wrong. Germline values: CDR1 LGHNA, CDR2 YNFKEQ. The length of the CDR3 is 14 residues. The CDR3 here is CASSASGSSYEQYF. CDR3 DNA: TGTGCCAGCAGCGCCAGCGGGAGCTCCTACGAGCAGTACTTC.

This chain connects TRBV9 to TRBJ2-7; 11 bases line up with TRBD2. V trimming: 3 bases; J trimming: 3 bases; junction bases outside the gene matches: 5. CDR3 length equals 15 residues. Per germline, CDR1 SGDLS and CDR2 YYNGEE. The CDR3 DNA follows: TGTGCCAGCAGCGCCGATGGGACTAGCGGCTACGAGCAGTACTTC. Translating it yields CASSADGTSGYEQYF. The whole variable domain, remainder taken from reference TRBV9 and TRBJ2-7, is DSGVTQTPKHLITATGQRVTLRCSPRSGDLSVYWYQQSLDQGLQFLIQYYNGEERAKGNILERFSAQQFPDLHSELNLSSLELGDSALYFCASSADGTSGYEQYFGPGTRLTVT.

The rearrangement uses TRBV28 and TRBJ1-4, with D unclear. Germline assignment: CDR1 MDHEN and CDR2 SYDVKM. This CDR3 spans 12 amino acids. The CDR3 sequence: CGASGSHEKLFF. Written as DNA, the CDR3 is TGTGGGGCATCAGGTAGTCATGAAAAACTGTTTTTT.

The CDR3 is CASSLGGQGAPQETQYF. The CDR3 nucleotides read TGTGCCAGCAGCTTAGGAGGACAGGGGGCGCCCCAAGAGACCCAGTACTTC. The gene calls are TRBV11-3 and TRBJ2-5, with 11 bases matching TRBD1. Trimming removed 1 base from V and 1 base from J; junction bases left unmatched: 5. This CDR3 has 17 residues. Per germline, CDR1 SGHNT and CDR2 YENEEA. The full variable domain, its missing parts supplied by reference TRBV11-3 and TRBJ2-5, is EAGVVQSPRYKIIEKKQPVAFWCNPISGHNTLYWYLQNLGQGPELLIRYENEEAVDDSQLPKDRFSAERLKGVDSTLKIQPAELGDSAVYLCASSLGGQGAPQETQYFGPGTRLLVL.

The V and J genes are TRBV19 and TRBJ1-1; 7 positions match TRBD1. This CDR3 contains 16 residues. Germline values: CDR1 LNHDA, CDR2 SQIVND (reference sequence). J was trimmed by 0 bases and V by 5 bases; bases with no gene match: 9. DNA for the CDR3: TGTGCCAGTAGTGCCTGGACAGGAAGCATGAACACTGAAGCTTTCTTT. As protein: CASSAWTGSMNTEAFF.

The chain couples TRBV20-1 to TRBJ2-1; 7 bases are shared with TRBD1. This CDR3 has 11 amino acids. CDR1 is DFQATT and CDR2 is SNEGSKA in the germline V gene (reference sequence). The CDR3 DNA is TGCAGAGGGGGCGCGGGCAATGAGCAGTTCTTC. The encoded protein is CRGGAGNEQFF.

The CDR3 sequence: CAISARQGDYGYTF. The DNA for the CDR3 is TGTGCCATCAGTGCCCGACAGGGAGACTATGGCTACACCTTC. This chain uses TRBV10-3 with TRBJ1-2; TRBD1 aligns across 7 bases. Per the germline V gene, CDR1 is ENHRY and CDR2 is SYGVKD. The ends lost 4 bases at V and 3 bases at J; junction bases unmatched: 5. The CDR3 spans 14 residues.

The chain combines TRBV11-2 with TRBJ1-1; D possibly corresponds to TRBD1 (6 bases). The CDR3 covers 15 residues. CDR1 and CDR2 from the germline V gene are SGHAT and FQNNGV. V gave up 3 bases and J gave up 0 bases, with 11 bases separating them. The CDR3 reads CASSLSGALNTEAFF. The CDR3, as DNA: TGTGCCAGCAGCTTGTCAGGGGCCCTGAACACTGAAGCTTTCTTT.

The chain combines TRBV4-1 with TRBJ1-1; D is possibly TRBD1 (6 bases). The germline V gene encodes CDR1 MGHRA and CDR2 YSYEKL. The CDR3 totals 15 residues. Between the trimmed V and J ends, which lost 4 bases and 1 base, there was a span of 13 bases. CDR3 sequence reads: CASSRFAGANTEAFF. The CDR3 bases are TGCGCCAGCAGCCGATTCGCAGGGGCGAACACTGAAGCTTTCTTT.

This rearrangement joins TRBV6-5 to TRBJ2-1, with 9 bases lining up with TRBD1. Per germline, CDR1 MNHEY and CDR2 SVGAGI. V dropped 6 bases and J dropped 2; count of bases not matched to a gene: 5. The CDR3 is 15 amino acids. CDR3 residues: CASSPGTGPYNEQFF. Written as DNA, the CDR3 is TGTGCCAGCAGCCCCGGGACAGGGCCCTACAATGAGCAGTTCTTC.

The chain has TRBV11-2 and TRBJ2-1, with TRBD2 matching over 7 bases. Germline values: CDR1 SGHAT, CDR2 FQNNGV. The CDR3 covers 14 residues. Trimming took 1 base from V and 5 from J; bases not matched to a gene: 2. The CDR3: CASSLVLADNEQFF. For the CDR3, the DNA is TGTGCCAGCAGCTTAGTCCTAGCGGACAATGAGCAGTTCTTC. The full variable domain, with the rest looked up from reference TRBV11-2 and TRBJ2-1, is EAGVAQSPRYKIIEKRQSVAFWCNPISGHATLYWYQQILGQGPKLLIQFQNNGVVDDSQLPKDRFSAERLKGVDSTLKIQPAKLEDSAVYLCASSLVLADNEQFFGPGTRLTVL.

This clone showed up just a few times. V and J are TRBV7-2 and TRBJ2-2; 15 nucleotides match TRBD2. Germline CDR1 SGHTA, CDR2 FQGNSA. J was trimmed by 6 bases and V by 5 bases; bases with no gene match: 13. The CDR3 spans 19 residues. CDR3 residues: CASSPRTSGRAIIPGELFF. Written as DNA, the CDR3 is TGTGCCAGCAGCCCGAGGACTAGCGGGAGGGCCATTATTCCCGGGGAGCTGTTTTTT.

This rearrangement joins TRBV5-6 to TRBJ1-5; no firm D call. V was trimmed by 0 bases and J by 4 bases, leaving 8 bases between them. Germline CDR1 SGHDT, CDR2 YYEEEE. This CDR3 has 14 amino acids. The CDR3 reads CASSLGAGNQPQHF. CDR3 nucleotide sequence: TGTGCCAGCAGCTTGGGGGCAGGAAATCAGCCCCAGCATTTT.

The chain employs TRBV7-3 and TRBJ2-3; 7 nucleotides agree with TRBD1. The CDR3 consists of 17 residues. V was pared by 5 bases and J by 1 base, with 12 bases of the junction left unmatched. Germline V lookup: CDR1 SGHTA, CDR2 FQGTGA. CDR3 nucleotides: TGTGCCAGCAGCCACACACCGCCCGGGACAGGCACAGATACGCAGTATTTT. Protein sequence: CASSHTPPGTGTDTQYF.

The CDR3 loop reads CASSLSRIAVNTEAFF. Written as DNA, the CDR3 is TGTGCCAGCAGTTTATCTCGTATTGCGGTGAACACTGAAGCTTTCTTT. The V gene is TRBV28, the J gene TRBJ1-1, with unresolved D. The ends were cut back, 1 base at V and 0 bases at J, with 12 bases in the middle. CDR1 and CDR2 (germline): MDHEN, SYDVKM. The CDR3 is 16 residues long.

The chain uses TRBV5-8 and TRBJ2-4, with TRBD2 as a possible D gene (5 bases). Germline CDR1 SGHTS, CDR2 YDEGEE. V lost 2 bases, J lost 1 base, and 13 bases lay in between. The CDR3 extends over 16 amino acids. The CDR3 protein is CASSFRGFVAKNIQYF. CDR3 DNA: TGTGCCAGCAGCTTTCGAGGGTTCGTCGCCAAAAACATTCAGTACTTC.

The CDR3 nucleotides read TGTGCCAGTAGTATGGGACAGAGCTCTGGAAACACCATATATTTT. Protein: CASSMGQSSGNTIYF. This rearrangement joins TRBV19 to TRBJ1-3; 7 positions agree with TRBD1. V trimming: 3 bases; J trimming: 0 bases; junction bases outside the gene matches: 2. The germline V gene has CDR1 LNHDA and CDR2 SQIVND (reference sequence). The CDR3 spans 15 residues.

J is TRBJ1-1 and V is TRBV27; 11 bases are shared with TRBD1. Germline V gives CDR1 MNHEY, CDR2 SMNVEV (reference sequence). Trimming cost V 4 bases and J 5 bases; bases outside gene matches: 3. This CDR3 spans 14 amino acids. Written as DNA, the CDR3 is TGTGCCAGCAGTTGGGACAGGGGGGGAACTGAAGCTTTCTTT. This codes for CASSWDRGGTEAFF.

The V call is TRBV19, the J call TRBJ1-1; D ambiguous. The V gene lost 7 bases and the J gene lost 0 bases, with 9 bases spanning the gap. CDR3 length: 13 amino acids. CDR1 and CDR2 (germline): LNHDA, SQIVND (reference sequence). The CDR3 nucleotides read TGTGCCAGTACAGGTCGGATGAACACTGAAGCTTTCTTT. This sequence encodes CASTGRMNTEAFF.

The chain employs TRBV5-1 and TRBJ2-1; a possible D gene is TRBD2 (6 bases). Germline CDR1 and CDR2: SGHRS and YFSETQ. Trimming pared 2 bases from V and 0 bases from J, leaving 12 bases between. The CDR3 runs to 16 residues. The CDR3 DNA follows: TGCGCCAGCAGCTTAACCGAGACTAGCTCCTACAATGAGCAGTTCTTC. Translation gives CASSLTETSSYNEQFF.

The chain has TRBV28 and TRBJ2-7; tentative D call: TRBD1 (10 bases). The CDR3 has 19 residues. The germline V and J ends were trimmed by 1 base and 5 bases, with 27 bases remaining between them. Germline CDR1 is MDHEN and CDR2 is SYDVKM. The CDR3 nucleotides are TGTGCCAGCAGTTTATCTGGGACAGGGGTAGCGGGAGTACACAACGAGCAGTACTTC. It codes for CASSLSGTGVAGVHNEQYF.